Presented here are 32 T cell receptor beta chains from one specimen sequenced in a study of early T cells in non-severe SARS-CoV-2 infection. TCRdb reprocessed the 5' RACE reads via MiXCR and lists one record per CDR3 protein. The sample lists tens of thousands of distinct CDR3 sequences, around 14% occurring once. Sequences were derived from whole blood, sampled at baseline. The receptor set was obtained from an adult who was a healthcare worker with PCR-confirmed SARS-CoV-2 infection or an uninfected control (not recorded which).

Only a few counts were recorded for this clonotype. The genes are TRBV7-6 and TRBJ2-7, with 10 nucleotides matching TRBD1. The CDR3 is 14 residues long. V trimming: 3 bases; J trimming: 5 bases; junction bases outside the gene matches: 4. Germline V CDR1 and CDR2: SGHVS, FNYEAQ. CDR3 amino acids: CASSLGQGSDEQYF. The CDR3, as DNA: TGTGCCAGCAGCTTGGGACAGGGGTCGGACGAGCAGTACTTC.

This clonotype has ten or more counts. The chain is built from TRBV28 and TRBJ2-7, with 8 bases fitting TRBD1. Germline CDR1 reads MDHEN; CDR2 reads SYDVKM. The CDR3 spans 14 residues. V trimming: 3 bases; J trimming: 2 bases; junction bases outside the gene matches: 3. The CDR3 coding sequence is TGTGCCAGCAGTTTGGGGACAGGTACCTACGAGCAGTACTTC. Translating it yields CASSLGTGTYEQYF.

This chain connects TRBV5-1 to TRBJ2-7, with 7 bases aligning to TRBD1. Germline trimming cut 1 base from V and 2 bases from J; bases unmatched to any gene: 6. CDR1 and CDR2 from the germline V gene are SGHRS and YFSETQ. The CDR3 spans 15 residues. CDR3 nucleotide sequence: TGCGCCAGCAGCTTGAAACCGGGACAGCCCTACGAGCAGTACTTC. This gives the protein CASSLKPGQPYEQYF.

This clonotype was seen ten or more times. The chain uses TRBV7-2 and TRBJ1-3; D remains unclear. The V end was cut by 5 bases, the J end by 0 bases, with 14 bases between. Per the germline V gene, CDR1 is SGHTA and CDR2 is FQGNSA. CDR3 length equals 16 residues. The CDR3 DNA reads as TGTGCCAGCAGCCTTTATCAGGCTCGCTCTGGAAACACCATATATTTT. It is translated as CASSLYQARSGNTIYF.

A few counts support this clonotype. The chain combines TRBV12-3 or TRBV12-4 with TRBJ1-5; D remains unclear. Trimming pared 1 base from V and 8 bases from J, leaving 6 bases between. CDR3 length: 12 residues. CDR3: CASSLGVKPQHF. CDR3 sequence (DNA): TGTGCCAGCAGTTTAGGGGTTAAGCCCCAGCATTTT.

This clonotype was counted at least ten times. The genes are TRBV5-1 and TRBJ2-3; D is uncertain. Germline assignment: CDR1 SGHRS and CDR2 YFSETQ. The CDR3 contains 13 residues. Trimming removed 0 bases from V and 1 base from J, with 3 bases in between. DNA for the CDR3: TGCGCCAGCAGCTTGGATCGCACAGATACGCAGTATTTT. Its protein is CASSLDRTDTQYF.

The V and J genes are TRBV7-6 and TRBJ2-3, with D perhaps TRBD1 (5 bases). Trimming cost V 0 bases and J 5 bases, with 12 bases left between them. The CDR3 is made up of 15 amino acids. From germline, CDR1 is SGHVS and CDR2 FNYEAQ. Here the CDR3 reads CASSLALGVEDTQYF. CDR3 coding DNA: TGTGCCAGCAGCTTAGCCTTAGGGGTGGAAGATACGCAGTATTTT.

The chain links TRBV19 to TRBJ2-7, with D perhaps being TRBD1 or TRBD2 (5 bases each). The germline V and J ends were trimmed by 3 bases and 6 bases, with 15 bases remaining between them. Germline V CDR1 and CDR2: LNHDA, SQIVND (reference sequence). The CDR3 covers 14 residues. The CDR3 DNA follows: TGTGCCAGTAGTATGGGCGTAGGGACGGGCGAGCAGTACTTC. Its protein is CASSMGVGTGEQYF.

The sample holds a few counts of this clonotype. V usage is TRBV29-1 and J usage is TRBJ2-7, with 12 bases that match TRBD2. This CDR3 is built from 16 residues. Germline V gene lookup returns CDR1 SQVTM and CDR2 ANQGSEA. J lost 2 bases, V lost 0 bases, and 5 bases had no gene match. The CDR3 protein is CSVEDTSGGKTYEQYF. Here the CDR3 DNA reads TGCAGCGTTGAAGATACTAGCGGGGGGAAGACCTACGAGCAGTACTTC.

The chain recombines TRBV20-1 with TRBJ1-2; D might be TRBD1 (6 bases). Germline V gives CDR1 DFQATT, CDR2 SNEGSKA (reference sequence). The ends were cut back, 5 bases at V and 2 bases at J, with 18 bases in the middle. This CDR3 spans 15 amino acids. CDR3 region: CSAGAWEQGNYGYTF. DNA of the CDR3: TGCAGTGCTGGCGCTTGGGAGCAGGGGAACTATGGCTACACCTTC.

This clonotype has a count of ten or more. The CDR3 DNA reads TGCAGTGCTAGAGAGGCGACAGGGCGCTTCGATGAGCAGTTCTTC. It specifies CSAREATGRFDEQFF. The chain combines TRBV20-1 with TRBJ2-1; 7 bases line up with TRBD1. V shed 0 bases, J shed 8 bases, and the junction held 10 bases outside the gene matches. This CDR3 is built from 15 residues. Germline CDR1 is DFQATT and CDR2 is SNEGSKA (reference sequence).

The table lists this clonotype with many counts. This sequence joins TRBV3-1 and TRBJ2-3; 9 bases are shared with TRBD2. Germline lookup yields CDR1 LGHDT and CDR2 YNNKEL (reference sequence). The V and J ends lost 0 bases and 2 bases, in that order; junction bases with no gene match: 6. The CDR3 has 17 amino acids. Here the CDR3 reads CASSQEGASGNTDTQYF. DNA of the CDR3: TGTGCCAGCAGCCAAGAAGGCGCTAGCGGGAACACAGATACGCAGTATTTT.

The V and J genes are TRBV11-2 and TRBJ2-7; D ambiguous. Trimming took off 3 bases at V and 6 bases at J, with 6 bases between the two ends. The CDR3 is 11 amino acids. Looked up from germline, CDR1 is SGHAT and CDR2 is FQNNGV. For the CDR3, the DNA is TGTGCCAGCAGCTTTGTCAGCGAGCAGTACTTC. This sequence encodes CASSFVSEQYF.

This clonotype occurred a few times. The V gene is TRBV21-1, the J gene TRBJ2-5; the table gives TRBD1 as D, unverified against the DNA. TRBV21-1 is designated a pseudogene. The CDR3 runs 15 residues. The CDR3 DNA is TGTGCCAGCAGCAAAGAATCGGCCTTAGGGGCGACCCAGTACTTC. Translation: CASSKESALGATQYF.

Ten or more counts support this clonotype. The genes are TRBV5-1 and TRBJ2-3; the match to TRBD1 covers 8 bases. This CDR3 region has 16 residues. Germline-derived CDR1 and CDR2 are SGHRS and YFSETQ. Germline trimming cut 0 bases from V and 1 base from J; bases unmatched to any gene: 4. The CDR3 DNA is TGCGCCAGCAGCTTGGCCCTGGACAGGGGCACAGATACGCAGTATTTT. It translates to CASSLALDRGTDTQYF.

This clonotype was observed at least ten times. The gene calls are TRBV6-1 and TRBJ2-1, with D possibly being TRBD2 (6 bases). This CDR3 is built from 15 residues. Germline V lookup: CDR1 MNHNS, CDR2 SASEGT. V lost 6 bases to trimming and J lost 7 bases, with 19 bases between them. CDR3 nucleotide sequence: TGTGCCAGCAGCGGATGGGGACTCGACAATAATGAGCAGTTCTTC. Protein sequence: CASSGWGLDNNEQFF.

The chain has TRBV7-2 and TRBJ2-4; D not certain. With 1 base removed from V and 2 bases from J, the gap between germline ends came to 9 bases. Germline V lookup: CDR1 SGHTA, CDR2 FQGNSA. This CDR3 comprises 15 residues. Written as DNA, the CDR3 is TGTGCCAGCAGCTTAGGAGTACTAACCAAAAACATTCAGTACTTC. It translates to CASSLGVLTKNIQYF.

This clonotype was detected only once. The chain links TRBV5-1 to TRBJ2-7; TRBD2 matches 8 bases. The CDR3 loop spans 15 amino acids. The germline gives CDR1 SGHRS, CDR2 YFSETQ. V lost 4 bases and J lost 3; bases outside the gene matches: 9. The CDR3 DNA reads TGCGCCAGCAGCCCATCAGCGGGAGCGGGCTACGAGCAGTACTTC. Encoded protein: CASSPSAGAGYEQYF.

This chain uses TRBV4-1 with TRBJ1-6, with D perhaps TRBD1 (6 bases). The CDR3 loop spans 15 amino acids. Germline CDR1 reads MGHRA; CDR2 reads YSYEKL. Trimming cost V 1 base and J 5 bases, with 9 bases left between them. The CDR3: CASSQAGHNNSPLHF. Here the CDR3 DNA reads TGCGCCAGCAGCCAAGCGGGACACAATAATTCACCCCTCCACTTT.

This clonotype showed up just a few times. This chain connects TRBV7-9 to TRBJ2-7; D may correspond to TRBD1 or TRBD2 (5 bases each). Germline loops: CDR1 SEHNR, CDR2 FQNEAQ (reference sequence). The CDR3 runs to 13 residues. Deletions cut 5 bases from V and 2 bases from J, with 10 bases between. The CDR3: CASSPKGPYEQYF. As DNA, the CDR3 is TGTGCCAGCAGCCCAAAGGGACCCTACGAGCAGTACTTC.

The rearrangement links TRBV20-1 to TRBJ1-2, with D possibly matching TRBD1 (6 bases). CDR1 is DFQATT and CDR2 is SNEGSKA in the germline V gene (reference sequence). Trimming removed 3 bases from V and 7 bases from J, with 18 bases in between. This CDR3 spans 14 amino acids. The CDR3 sequence: CSARGHPLEGGYTF. CDR3 bases: TGCAGTGCTAGGGGACACCCCTTGGAGGGTGGCTACACCTTC.

This clonotype has a count of ten or more. This sequence joins TRBV11-2 and TRBJ2-5, with D perhaps matching TRBD1 or TRBD2 (5 bases each). The germline gives CDR1 SGHAT, CDR2 FQNNGV. The CDR3 runs 14 residues. V was pared by 4 bases and J by 9 bases, with 18 bases between. CDR3: CASSSTGTALPQYF. The CDR3 DNA follows: TGTGCCAGCAGCTCAACCGGGACGGCGCTGCCCCAGTACTTC.

This clonotype was seen at least ten times. The chain uses TRBV13 and TRBJ1-1, with D possibly being TRBD1 (6 bases). Germline-derived CDR1 and CDR2 are PRHDT and FYEKMQ (reference sequence). The CDR3 runs 14 residues. The V end was cut by 7 bases, the J end by 4 bases, with 16 bases between. The CDR3: CASTQGGKGTEAFF. The CDR3, as DNA: TGTGCCAGCACCCAAGGGGGGAAGGGCACTGAAGCTTTCTTT.

This chain joins TRBV28 and TRBJ1-2; possibly TRBD1 for D (5 bases). There are 14 residues in the CDR3. The ends were cut back, 8 bases at V and 4 bases at J, with 17 bases in the middle. Germline CDR1 reads MDHEN; CDR2 reads SYDVKM. CDR3 nucleotides: TGTGCCAGCTCCCATGGGGACCCTATCTATGGCTACACCTTC. This encodes CASSHGDPIYGYTF.

This clonotype has a count of ten or more. The chain combines TRBV27 with TRBJ2-7, with D possibly matching TRBD1 (6 bases). The CDR3 has 13 amino acids. Germline V gene lookup returns CDR1 MNHEY and CDR2 SMNVEV (reference sequence). Trimming took 3 bases from V and 2 from J, leaving 8 bases between them. The CDR3 DNA follows: TGTGCCAGCAGTTTGCAGGGGCCCTACGAGCAGTACTTC. It translates to CASSLQGPYEQYF.

This clonotype was detected a few times. V is TRBV29-1 and J is TRBJ2-7, with TRBD1 identical over 9 bases. This CDR3 is 16 amino acids long. The germline V gene has CDR1 SQVTM and CDR2 ANQGSEA. With 0 bases clipped from V and 0 bases from J, the junction kept 6 bases outside the gene matches. In DNA form, the CDR3 reads TGCAGCGTTGAAGATCCGGGACAGGGCAGCTCCTACGAGCAGTACTTC. Its translation is CSVEDPGQGSSYEQYF.

A few counts support this clonotype. This chain joins TRBV5-1 and TRBJ2-7; unclear D gene. The CDR3 totals 13 residues. The germline V gene has CDR1 SGHRS and CDR2 YFSETQ. Deletions cut 4 bases from V and 2 bases from J, with 10 bases between. As DNA, the CDR3 is TGCGCCAGCAGCCGGACGGGCACCTACGAGCAGTACTTC. Protein sequence: CASSRTGTYEQYF.

The V call is TRBV29-1, the J call TRBJ2-7; D is perhaps TRBD2 (5 bases). V lost 3 bases to trimming and J lost 4 bases, with 7 bases between them. Per the germline V gene, CDR1 is SQVTM and CDR2 is ANQGSEA. The CDR3 is 11 residues long. The chain's CDR3 is CSVDTGYEQYF. For the CDR3, the DNA is TGCAGCGTTGATACGGGATACGAGCAGTACTTC.

This clonotype was detected a few times. CDR3: CASSQLNPYEQYF. The CDR3 coding sequence is TGTGCCAGCAGCCAGTTAAACCCCTACGAGCAGTACTTC. The rearrangement links TRBV6-6 to TRBJ2-7; D is unclear. Germline CDR1 is MNHNY and CDR2 is SVGAGI (reference sequence). The CDR3 has 13 amino acids. The V and J ends lost 6 bases and 2 bases respectively, with 11 bases between them.

The CDR3 region has the DNA TGCGCCAGCAGCCAAGAACTAGCGCGCACAGATACGCAGTATTTT. Protein product: CASSQELARTDTQYF. The chain recombines TRBV4-1 with TRBJ2-3; 7 nucleotides match TRBD2. This CDR3 contains 15 residues. Germline V gene lookup returns CDR1 MGHRA and CDR2 YSYEKL. J gave up 1 base and V 0 bases, and 1 base lay outside the gene matches.

The V and J genes are TRBV11-2 and TRBJ1-2; no clear D gene. Germline CDR1 is SGHAT and CDR2 is FQNNGV. With 1 base removed from V and 9 bases from J, the gap between germline ends came to 12 bases. There are 13 residues in the CDR3. The CDR3 protein is CASSLAAGNRYTF. In nucleotides, the CDR3 is TGTGCCAGCAGCTTAGCGGCGGGGAATCGCTACACCTTC.

This clonotype was counted many times. The chain couples TRBV7-9 to TRBJ2-7; D is uncertain. Trimming removed 5 bases at V and 2 bases at J, with 13 bases between. Germline V gene sequence: CDR1 SEHNR, CDR2 FQNEAQ (reference sequence). The CDR3 is 14 amino acids. The DNA for the CDR3 is TGTGCCAGCAGCCCCCGGTCCGCGACCTACGAGCAGTACTTC. Translating it yields CASSPRSATYEQYF. The variable domain in full, with the rest retrieved from reference TRBV7-9 and TRBJ2-7, is DTGVSQNPRHKITKRGQNVTFRCDPISEHNRLYWYRQTLGQGPEFLTYFQNEAQLEKSRLLSDRFSAERPKGSFSTLEIQRTEQGDSAMYLCASSPRSATYEQYFGPGTRLTVT.